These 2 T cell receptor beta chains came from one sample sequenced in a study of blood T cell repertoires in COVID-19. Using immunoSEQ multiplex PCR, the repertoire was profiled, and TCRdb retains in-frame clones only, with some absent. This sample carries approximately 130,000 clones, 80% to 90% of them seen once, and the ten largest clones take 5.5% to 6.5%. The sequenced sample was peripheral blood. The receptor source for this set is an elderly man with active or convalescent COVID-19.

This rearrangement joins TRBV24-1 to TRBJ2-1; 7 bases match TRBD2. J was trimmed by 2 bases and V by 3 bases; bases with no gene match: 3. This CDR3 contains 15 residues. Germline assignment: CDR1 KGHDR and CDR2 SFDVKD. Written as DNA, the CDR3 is TGTGCCACCAGTGATAGCGGGGCTACCTACAATGAGCAGTTCTTC. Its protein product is CATSDSGATYNEQFF.

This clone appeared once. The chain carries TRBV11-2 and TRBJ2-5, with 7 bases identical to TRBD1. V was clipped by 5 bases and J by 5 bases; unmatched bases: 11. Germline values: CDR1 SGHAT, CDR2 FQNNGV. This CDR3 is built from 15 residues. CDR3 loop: CASSPTTGSWETQYF. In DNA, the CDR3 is TGTGCCAGCAGCCCTACGACAGGGTCGTGGGAGACCCAGTACTTC.